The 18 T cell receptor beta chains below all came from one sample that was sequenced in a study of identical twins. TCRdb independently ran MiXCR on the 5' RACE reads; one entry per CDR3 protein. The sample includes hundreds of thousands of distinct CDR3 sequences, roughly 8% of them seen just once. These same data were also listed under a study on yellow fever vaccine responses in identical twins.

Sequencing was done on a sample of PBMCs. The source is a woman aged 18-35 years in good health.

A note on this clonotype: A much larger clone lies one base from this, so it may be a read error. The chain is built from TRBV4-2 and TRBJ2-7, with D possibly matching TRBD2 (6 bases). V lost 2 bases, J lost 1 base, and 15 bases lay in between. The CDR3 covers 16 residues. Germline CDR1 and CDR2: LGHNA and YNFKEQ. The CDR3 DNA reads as TGTGCCAGCAGCCAACTGGTTGGGACTGGGTCCTACGAGCAGTACTTC. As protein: CASSQLVGTGSYEQYF.

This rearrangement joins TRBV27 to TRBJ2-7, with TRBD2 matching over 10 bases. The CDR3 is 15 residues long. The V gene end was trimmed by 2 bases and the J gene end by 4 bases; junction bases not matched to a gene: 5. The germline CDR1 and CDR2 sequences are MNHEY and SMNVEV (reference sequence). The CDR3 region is CASSLDPSGRYEQYF. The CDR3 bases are TGTGCCAGCAGTTTAGATCCTAGCGGGAGATACGAGCAGTACTTC.

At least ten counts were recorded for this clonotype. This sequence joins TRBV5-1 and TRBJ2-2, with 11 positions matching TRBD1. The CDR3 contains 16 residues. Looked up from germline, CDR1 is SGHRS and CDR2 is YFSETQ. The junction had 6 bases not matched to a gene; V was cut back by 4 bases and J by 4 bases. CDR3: CASSAGQGGSTGELFF. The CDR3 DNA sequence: TGCGCCAGCAGCGCGGGACAGGGGGGCAGCACCGGGGAGCTGTTTTTT.

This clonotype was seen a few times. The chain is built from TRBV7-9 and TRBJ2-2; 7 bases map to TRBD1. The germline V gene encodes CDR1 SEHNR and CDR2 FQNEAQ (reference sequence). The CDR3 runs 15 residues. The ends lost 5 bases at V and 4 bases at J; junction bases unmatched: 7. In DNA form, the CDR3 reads TGTGCCAGCAGCCGACAGGGAATGGGCACCGGGGAGCTGTTTTTT. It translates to CASSRQGMGTGELFF. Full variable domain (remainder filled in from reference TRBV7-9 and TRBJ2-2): DTGVSQNPRHKITKRGQNVTFRCDPISEHNRLYWYRQTLGQGPEFLTYFQNEAQLEKSRLLSDRFSAERPKGSFSTLEIQRTEQGDSAMYLCASSRQGMGTGELFFGEGSRLTVL.

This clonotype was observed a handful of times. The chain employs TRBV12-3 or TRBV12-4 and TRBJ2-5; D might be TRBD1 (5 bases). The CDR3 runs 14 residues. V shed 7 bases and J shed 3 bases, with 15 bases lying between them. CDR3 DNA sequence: TGTGCCAGCATCCGGAAGGGGCTCGAAGAGACCCAGTACTTC. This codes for CASIRKGLEETQYF.

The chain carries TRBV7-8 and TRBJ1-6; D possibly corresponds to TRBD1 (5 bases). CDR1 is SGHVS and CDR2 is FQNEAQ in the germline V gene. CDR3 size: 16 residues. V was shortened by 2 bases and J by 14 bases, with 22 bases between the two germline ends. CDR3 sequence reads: CASSLNQDKGFLALHF. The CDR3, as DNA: TGTGCCAGCAGCTTAAATCAGGACAAGGGATTTTTGGCCCTCCACTTT. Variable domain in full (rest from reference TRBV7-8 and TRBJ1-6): GAGVSQSPRYKVAKRGQDVALRCDPISGHVSLFWYQQALGQGPEFLTYFQNEAQLDKSGLPSDRFFAERPEGSVSTLKIQRTQQEDSAVYLCASSLNQDKGFLALHFGNGTRLTVT.

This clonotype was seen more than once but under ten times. The CDR3 spells CASSESAGTYEQYF. The CDR3 DNA follows: TGTGCCAGCAGTGAATCGGCAGGGACCTACGAGCAGTACTTC. The V call is TRBV25-1, the J call TRBJ2-7; possible D gene TRBD1, 5 bases. Trimming pared 1 base from V and 2 bases from J, leaving 9 bases between. The CDR3 runs 14 residues. Germline CDR1 MGHDK, CDR2 SYGVNS.

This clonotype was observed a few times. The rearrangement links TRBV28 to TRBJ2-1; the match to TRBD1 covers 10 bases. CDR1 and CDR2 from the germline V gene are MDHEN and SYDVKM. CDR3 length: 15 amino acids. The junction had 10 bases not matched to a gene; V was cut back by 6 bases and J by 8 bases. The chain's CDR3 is CASRRGTGVVDEQFF. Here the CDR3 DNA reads TGTGCCAGCAGGCGGGGGACAGGGGTGGTGGATGAGCAGTTCTTC.

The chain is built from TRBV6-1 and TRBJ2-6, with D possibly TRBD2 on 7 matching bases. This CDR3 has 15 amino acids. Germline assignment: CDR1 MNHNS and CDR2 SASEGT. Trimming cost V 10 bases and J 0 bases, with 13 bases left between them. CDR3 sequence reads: CATLGGASGANVLTF. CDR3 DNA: TGTGCCACCCTGGGGGGGGCCTCTGGGGCCAACGTCCTGACTTTC.

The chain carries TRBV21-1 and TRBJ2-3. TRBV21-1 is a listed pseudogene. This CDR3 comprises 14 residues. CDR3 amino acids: CATSGAYSTDTQYF. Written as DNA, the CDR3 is TGTGCTACCTCAGGAGCCTATAGCACAGATACGCAGTATTTT.

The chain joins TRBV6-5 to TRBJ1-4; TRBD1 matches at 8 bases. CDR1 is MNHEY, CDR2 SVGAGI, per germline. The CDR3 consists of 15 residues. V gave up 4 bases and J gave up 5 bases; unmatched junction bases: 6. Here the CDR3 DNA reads TGTGCCAGCAGTTCCCGGACAGGGAAGAATGAAAAACTGTTTTTT. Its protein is CASSSRTGKNEKLFF.

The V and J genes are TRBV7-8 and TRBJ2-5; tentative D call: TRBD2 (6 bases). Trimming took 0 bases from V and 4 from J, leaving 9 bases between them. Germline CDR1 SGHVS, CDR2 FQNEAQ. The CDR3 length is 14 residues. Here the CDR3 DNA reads TGTGCCAGCAGCTTAGCTGGGGGGATAGAGACCCAGTACTTC. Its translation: CASSLAGGIETQYF.

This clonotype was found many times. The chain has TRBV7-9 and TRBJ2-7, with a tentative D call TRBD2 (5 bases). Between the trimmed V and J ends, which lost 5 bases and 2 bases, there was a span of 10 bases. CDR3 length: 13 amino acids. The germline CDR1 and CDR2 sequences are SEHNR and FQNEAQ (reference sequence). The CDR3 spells CASSNSGAYEQYF. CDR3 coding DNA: TGTGCCAGCAGCAACTCCGGGGCCTACGAGCAGTACTTC. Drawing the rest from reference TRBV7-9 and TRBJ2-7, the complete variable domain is DTGVSQNPRHKITKRGQNVTFRCDPISEHNRLYWYRQTLGQGPEFLTYFQNEAQLEKSRLLSDRFSAERPKGSFSTLEIQRTEQGDSAMYLCASSNSGAYEQYFGPGTRLTVT.

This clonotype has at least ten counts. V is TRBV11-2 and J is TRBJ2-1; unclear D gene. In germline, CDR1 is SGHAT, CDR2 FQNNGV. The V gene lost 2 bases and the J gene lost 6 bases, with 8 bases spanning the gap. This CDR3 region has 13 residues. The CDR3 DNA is TGTGCCAGCAGCTTAAACAGAGTCAATGAGCAGTTCTTC. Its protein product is CASSLNRVNEQFF.

CDR3 sequence reads: CASSLHGQDNQPQHF. CDR3 in DNA: TGTGCCAGCAGCCTACACGGACAAGACAATCAGCCCCAGCATTTT. The chain combines TRBV7-2 with TRBJ1-5, with D maybe TRBD1 (5 bases). Trimming left V 5 bases short and J 3 bases short, with 14 bases between. This CDR3 is 15 amino acids long. Per germline, CDR1 SGHTA and CDR2 FQGNSA.

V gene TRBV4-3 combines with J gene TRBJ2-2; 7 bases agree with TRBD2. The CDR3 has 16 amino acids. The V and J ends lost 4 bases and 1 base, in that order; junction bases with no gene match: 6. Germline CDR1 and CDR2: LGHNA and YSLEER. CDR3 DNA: TGCGCCAGCAGCCTGCAGGAGCGGGAGAACACCGGGGAGCTGTTTTTT. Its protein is CASSLQERENTGELFF.

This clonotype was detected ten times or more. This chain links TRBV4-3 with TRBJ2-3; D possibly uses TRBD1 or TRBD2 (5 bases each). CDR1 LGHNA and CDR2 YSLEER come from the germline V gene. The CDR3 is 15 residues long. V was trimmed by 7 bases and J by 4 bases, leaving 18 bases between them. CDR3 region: CASNPRVGEADTQYF. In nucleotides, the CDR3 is TGCGCCAGCAACCCAAGGGTGGGGGAAGCAGATACGCAGTATTTT.

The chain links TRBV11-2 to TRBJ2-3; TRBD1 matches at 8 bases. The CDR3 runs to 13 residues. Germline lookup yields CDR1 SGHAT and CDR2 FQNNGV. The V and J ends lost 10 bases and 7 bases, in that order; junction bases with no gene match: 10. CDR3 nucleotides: TGTGCCACCGGGACAGGTGATACGTATACGCAGTATTTT. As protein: CATGTGDTYTQYF.